Below are 23 T cell receptor beta chains sequenced from a single sample in a study of monozygotic twins with cystic fibrosis. Sequencing used immunoSEQ multiplex PCR; TCRdb keeps in-frame clones, though not all of them. The sample includes 4,000 to 5,500 clones, approximately 96% of them seen just once. Sequenced input: blood. The origin of the receptors is a boy aged 2 to 10 with cystic fibrosis.

The gene calls are TRBV9 and TRBJ2-2; D is unclear. V gave up 7 bases and J gave up 4 bases, with 8 bases separating them. This CDR3 has 12 residues. The germline V gene has CDR1 SGDLS and CDR2 YYNGEE. CDR3 sequence (DNA): TGTGCCAGCGCGTTTTCCACCGGGGAGCTGTTTTTT. Encoded protein: CASAFSTGELFF.

This rearrangement joins TRBV18 to TRBJ1-1; 9 bases match TRBD1. The CDR3 totals 14 residues. Germline CDR1 KGHSH, CDR2 LQKENI. The V and J ends lost 1 base and 6 bases, in that order; junction bases with no gene match: 3. CDR3 bases: TGTGCCAGCTCACCACTACAGGGGGCTCCTGAAGCTTTCTTT. Protein: CASSPLQGAPEAFF.

This clone was detected a few times. The rearrangement joins TRBV2 to TRBJ1-1; D gene unclear. CDR3 length equals 16 residues. Germline V gene sequence: CDR1 SNHLY, CDR2 FYNNEI. The V and J ends lost 8 bases and 1 base respectively, with 20 bases between them. The CDR3 loop is CASGLTEAYRNTEAFF. As DNA, the CDR3 is TGTGCCAGCGGATTGACGGAGGCATACCGGAACACTGAAGCTTTCTTT.

The J gene is TRBJ2-5, the V gene TRBV11-3; 7 bases agree with TRBD1. V lost 4 bases, J lost 4 bases, and 6 bases stayed unmatched. The germline V gene has CDR1 SGHNT and CDR2 YENEEA. The CDR3 runs 14 residues. The CDR3 nucleotides read TGTGCCAGCAGCTCCCCGACAGGGCGAGAGACCCAGTACTTC. The encoded protein is CASSSPTGRETQYF.

The genes are TRBV19 and TRBJ2-5; 7 bases are shared with TRBD1. The CDR3 totals 14 residues. Germline CDR1 and CDR2: LNHDA and SQIVND (reference sequence). V trimming: 9 bases; J trimming: 0 bases; junction bases outside the gene matches: 7. The CDR3 here is CASSQGWDQETQYF. The CDR3 coding sequence is TGTGCCAGCTCACAGGGGTGGGACCAAGAGACCCAGTACTTC.

CDR3 in amino acids: CSAGTGEAFF. CDR3 sequence (DNA): TGCAGCGCCGGGACAGGAGAAGCTTTCTTT. The chain combines TRBV29-1 with TRBJ1-1, with TRBD1 matching 8 bases. Germline-derived CDR1 and CDR2 are SQVTM and ANQGSEA. V was clipped by 7 bases and J by 8 bases; unmatched bases: 3. The CDR3 consists of 10 residues.

The chain has TRBV19 and TRBJ2-7; no firm D call. The CDR3 sequence is 15 residues long. Germline V gives CDR1 LNHDA, CDR2 SQIVND (reference sequence). DNA for the CDR3: TGTGCAACGAGTGGGCACCTTATCTTACGCGGCGAGCAGTACGTC. Protein: CATSGHLILRGEQYV.

The V and J genes are TRBV27 and TRBJ1-2; D is unclear. Germline CDR1 and CDR2: MNHEY and SMNVEV (reference sequence). Deletions cut 3 bases from V and 7 bases from J, with 21 bases between. This CDR3 contains 16 residues. CDR3 nucleotide sequence: TGTGCCAGCAGTTTTATGGTTTCTGGGGAGGGAATTGGCTACACCTTC. This gives the protein CASSFMVSGEGIGYTF.

The V gene is TRBV12-5, the J gene TRBJ2-1; D is perhaps TRBD1 (6 bases). The CDR3 is 16 residues long. Germline V gives CDR1 LGHNT, CDR2 FRNRAP. The ends were cut back, 0 bases at V and 9 bases at J, with 18 bases in the middle. DNA of the CDR3: TGTGCTAGTGGTTTGGTACTGGGCAGGGGACAAGGTGAGCAGTTCTTC. Protein product: CASGLVLGRGQGEQFF.

This chain links TRBV14 with TRBJ2-1, with D uncertain. Trimming pared 1 base from V and 5 bases from J, leaving 9 bases between. Germline CDR1 SGHDN, CDR2 FVKESK. This CDR3 contains 14 residues. CDR3: CASSQGGWDNEQFF. The CDR3, as DNA: TGTGCCAGCAGCCAAGGGGGTTGGGACAATGAGCAGTTCTTC.

The chain couples TRBV7-8 to TRBJ1-1; no firm D call. Trimming removed 0 bases from V and 1 base from J, with 9 bases in between. CDR1 and CDR2 from the germline V gene are SGHVS and FQNEAQ. The CDR3 contains 15 residues. The CDR3 bases are TGTGCCAGCAGCTTAGCCCAACAGAGGAACACTGAAGCTTTCTTT. This codes for CASSLAQQRNTEAFF.

The genes are TRBV7-6 and TRBJ2-5; 7 nucleotides match TRBD1. CDR1 and CDR2 from the germline V gene are SGHVS and FNYEAQ. V lost 5 bases and J lost 4; bases outside the gene matches: 10. This CDR3 comprises 15 residues. CDR3 DNA sequence: TGTGCCAGCAGCCCCCGTCAACAGGGGAGAGAGACCCAGTACTTC. Protein product: CASSPRQQGRETQYF.

This rearrangement joins TRBV6-5 to TRBJ2-2, with D unresolved. Trimming pared 4 bases from V and 9 bases from J, leaving 9 bases between. The CDR3 is 12 residues long. The germline gives CDR1 MNHEY, CDR2 SVGAGI. CDR3 DNA sequence: TGTGCCAGCAGTTCAGGAGCGAGGGAGCTGTTTTTT. Protein product: CASSSGARELFF.

This chain uses TRBV2 with TRBJ2-7, with unresolved D. This CDR3 has 12 amino acids. Germline values: CDR1 SNHLY, CDR2 FYNNEI. V lost 6 bases and J 0 bases, leaving 6 bases between the germline ends. The CDR3 sequence is CASRVSSYEQYF. The CDR3, as DNA: TGTGCCAGCAGAGTGAGCTCCTACGAGCAGTACTTC.

The V call is TRBV7-7, the J call TRBJ2-5; either TRBD1 or TRBD2 may supply D (5 bases each). Trimming pared 1 base from V and 0 bases from J, leaving 12 bases between. The CDR3 is 16 residues long. Germline V CDR1 and CDR2: SSHAT, FNYEAQ (reference sequence). The CDR3 region is CASSLVGTWNQETQYF. The CDR3, as DNA: TGTGCCAGCAGCTTAGTCGGGACCTGGAACCAAGAGACCCAGTACTTC.

The chain recombines TRBV7-8 with TRBJ1-1; no firm D call. The CDR3 has 13 residues. The germline CDR1 and CDR2 sequences are SGHVS and FQNEAQ. Trimming removed 5 bases at V and 6 bases at J, with 13 bases between. The CDR3 DNA sequence: TGTGCCAGCAGCGGACCCCTAGGGCCTGAAGCTTTCTTT. It yields the protein CASSGPLGPEAFF.

J is TRBJ1-2 and V is TRBV4-3; the D is unclear. Trimming cost V 0 bases and J 4 bases, with 12 bases left between them. The CDR3 sequence is 15 residues long. Germline V lookup: CDR1 LGHNA, CDR2 YSLEER. CDR3 sequence: CASSQDWSGPYGYTF. The CDR3 DNA reads as TGCGCCAGCAGCCAAGATTGGTCAGGCCCCTATGGCTACACCTTC.

The chain combines TRBV6-6 with TRBJ2-6; D is undetermined. The CDR3 has 14 residues. V lost 2 bases to trimming and J lost 1 base, with 3 bases between them. Germline CDR1 reads MNHNY; CDR2 reads SVGAGI (reference sequence). In DNA form, the CDR3 reads TGTGCCAGCAGTTACGCTTCTGGGGCCAACGTCCTGACTTTC. Translating it yields CASSYASGANVLTF.

The CDR3 nucleotides are TGTGCCAGCAGTGCGGCCGGAAACACCATATATTTT. It encodes CASSAAGNTIYF. The rearrangement links TRBV2 to TRBJ1-3, with D hard to call. Deletions cut 4 bases from V and 4 bases from J, with 5 bases between. This CDR3 is 12 amino acids long. CDR1 is SNHLY and CDR2 is FYNNEI in the germline V gene.

The chain employs TRBV30 and TRBJ2-1; TRBD2 matches at 11 bases. Germline-derived CDR1 and CDR2 are GTSNPN and SVGIG (reference sequence). The CDR3 is made up of 13 amino acids. The V gene end was trimmed by 3 bases and the J gene end by 8 bases; junction bases not matched to a gene: 3. The CDR3 is CAWRLAGGYEQFF. The CDR3 nucleotides read TGTGCCTGGAGGCTAGCGGGGGGCTATGAGCAGTTCTTC.

CDR3: CASSVDGISYNEQFF. For the CDR3, the DNA is TGTGCCAGCAGTGTAGACGGTATATCCTACAATGAGCAGTTCTTC. The chain couples TRBV6-1 to TRBJ2-1; D uncertain. V was shortened by 4 bases and J by 1 base, with 11 bases between the two germline ends. CDR1 MNHNS and CDR2 SASEGT come from the germline V gene. This CDR3 is 15 amino acids long.

CDR3 residues: CASRQGAYGYTF. CDR3 DNA: TGTGCCAGCAGACAGGGGGCCTATGGCTACACCTTC. The rearrangement uses TRBV6-6 and TRBJ1-2; 9 bases fit TRBD1. V was pared by 6 bases and J by 4 bases, with 0 bases of the junction left unmatched. This CDR3 comprises 12 residues. Germline assignment: CDR1 MNHNY and CDR2 SVGAGI (reference sequence).

The J gene is TRBJ1-6, the V gene TRBV7-9; 7 bases align to TRBD1. J was trimmed by 8 bases and V by 6 bases; bases with no gene match: 4. CDR1 is SEHNR and CDR2 is FQNEAQ in the germline V gene (reference sequence). The CDR3 contains 13 residues. CDR3 amino acids: CASSSTGDSPLHF. The CDR3 nucleotides are TGTGCCAGCAGTTCTACAGGGGATTCACCCCTCCACTTT.